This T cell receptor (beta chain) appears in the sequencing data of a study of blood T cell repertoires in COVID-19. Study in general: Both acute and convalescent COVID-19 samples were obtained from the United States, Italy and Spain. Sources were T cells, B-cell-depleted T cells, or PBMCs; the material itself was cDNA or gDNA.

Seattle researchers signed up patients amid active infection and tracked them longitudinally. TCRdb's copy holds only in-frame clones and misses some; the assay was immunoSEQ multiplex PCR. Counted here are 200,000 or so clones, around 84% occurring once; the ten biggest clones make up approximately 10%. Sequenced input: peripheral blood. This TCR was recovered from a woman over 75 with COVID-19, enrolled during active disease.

The chain's CDR3 is CASSLAGGGTTNVLTF. In DNA form, the CDR3 reads TGCGCCAGCAGCTTGGCCGGTGGAGGGACGACCAACGTCCTGACTTTC. The chain links TRBV5-1 to TRBJ2-6, with TRBD2 as a possible D gene (6 bases). Germline assignment: CDR1 SGHRS and CDR2 YFSETQ. The CDR3 contains 16 residues. Trimming took off 0 bases at V and 8 bases at J, with 15 bases between the two ends.